This T cell receptor beta chain stems from a study of cytomegalovirus exposure and HLA in healthy donors. The study's findings and limits: Per published reports, the classifier diagnosed cytomegalovirus status with high specificity and sensitivity.

V lost 5 bases, J lost 4 bases, and 12 bases lay in between. Germline V gene sequence: CDR1 GTSNPN, CDR2 SVGIG (reference sequence). CDR3 length equals 12 residues. This clone was detected only a few times. Its specificity is unknown. Sequencing was performed with immunoSEQ multiplex PCR; in TCRdb, only in-frame clones are kept and a portion is missing. This sample has 56,000 or so clones, with roughly 93% found just once. The V call is TRBV30, the J call TRBJ2-7; possible D gene TRBD2, 7 bases. The source of this sequence is a woman aged 18-30 years in good health and CMV-seropositive. The sequenced material came from PBMCs. CDR3 protein: CAWSGGRYEQYF. Written as DNA, the CDR3 is TGTGCCTGGTCGGGGGGCCGGTACGAGCAGTACTTC.